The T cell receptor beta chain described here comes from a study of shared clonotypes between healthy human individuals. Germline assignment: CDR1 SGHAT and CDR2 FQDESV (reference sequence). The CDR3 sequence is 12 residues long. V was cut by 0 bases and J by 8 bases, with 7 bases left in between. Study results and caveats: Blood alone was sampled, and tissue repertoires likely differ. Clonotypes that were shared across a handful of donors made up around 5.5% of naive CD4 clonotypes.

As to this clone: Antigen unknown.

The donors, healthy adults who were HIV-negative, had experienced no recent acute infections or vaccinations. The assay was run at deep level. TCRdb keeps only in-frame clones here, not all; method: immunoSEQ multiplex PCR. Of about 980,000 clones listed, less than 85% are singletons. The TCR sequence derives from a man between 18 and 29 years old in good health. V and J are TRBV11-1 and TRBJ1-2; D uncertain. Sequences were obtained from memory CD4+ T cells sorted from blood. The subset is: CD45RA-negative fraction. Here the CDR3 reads CASSLAGSGYTF. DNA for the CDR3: TGTGCCAGCAGCTTAGCAGGGAGCGGCTACACCTTC.